This T cell receptor beta chain was recorded in a study of blood T cell repertoires in COVID-19. Study at large: The United States, Italy and Spain supplied acute and convalescent COVID-19 samples.

Only in-frame clones appear in the TCRdb table, and some are missing; sequencing was by immunoSEQ multiplex PCR. The sample records roughly 250,000 clones, around 89% being singletons. V lost 4 bases to trimming and J lost 3 bases; unmatched junction nucleotides: 2. CDR3 length equals 15 residues. Germline V gives CDR1 SGHRS, CDR2 YFSETQ. Sequences were obtained from peripheral blood. The receptor was isolated from a woman in her thirties or forties with acute or convalescent COVID-19. The gene calls are TRBV5-1 and TRBJ1-3; 12 bases align to TRBD1. The CDR3 nucleotides are TGCGCCAGCAGCCGGGACAGGGGGCTTGGAAACACCATATATTTT. This sequence encodes CASSRDRGLGNTIYF.